This T cell receptor beta chain was captured by sequencing in a study of T cells after yellow fever vaccination. Findings and caveats of the study: After the booster, nearly 98% of CD4 and roughly nine tenths of CD8 primary-response clones were re-detected.

In this sample, this clonotype turned up many times. Its antigen is as yet unknown. The TCR cDNA carried a universal primer site and UMIs from 5'RACE template switching. TCRdb independently ran MiXCR on the 5' RACE reads; one entry per CDR3 protein. The sample comprises under 300,000 distinct CDR3 sequences, 6.9% of which are singletons, and approximately 0.85% rests with the top ten. The germline V gene has CDR1 SEHNR and CDR2 FQNEAQ (reference sequence). Trimming shortened V by 5 bases and J by 3 bases, and 5 bases separated the two germline ends. This CDR3 has 12 amino acids. The V and J genes are TRBV7-9 and TRBJ1-5, with D unresolved. The receptor's source is a young man who received the YFV17D yellow fever vaccine. The input for sequencing was CD4+ T cells sorted from PBMCs, taken 15 days after the yellow fever booster vaccination. CDR3 DNA sequence: TGTGCCAGCAGCGAGGACAATCAGCCCCAGCATTTT. This gives the protein CASSEDNQPQHF.